The clone carrying this T cell receptor (beta chain) was seen more than once but under ten times. Antigen: not known. PCR was performed a second time for about 7 to 11 cycles using a sample-barcoded 5' primer and a J-beta primer mix. TCRdb recomputed calls from the 5' RACE reads with MiXCR, one row per CDR3 protein. The sample has about 1.5 million distinct CDR3 sequences, around 40% seen once; the top ten hold around 4%. The sample originates from a study of blood T cells in healthy people across ages. Germline lookup yields CDR1 SEHNR and CDR2 FQNEAQ (reference sequence). This CDR3 region has 14 residues. Trimming took off 1 base at V and 2 bases at J, with 5 bases between the two ends. Whole-study findings and limits: Whereas aged donors had fewer naive CD4+ cells, long-lived donors had more of them and higher diversity.

The V gene is TRBV7-9, the J gene TRBJ2-2; no clear D gene. The sequenced sample was blood. This clonotype originated in a woman aged 18-35 years in good health. This chain's CDR3 is CASSLVKNTGELFF. For the CDR3, the DNA is TGTGCCAGCAGCTTAGTGAAAAACACCGGGGAGCTGTTTTTT.